What follows are 17 T cell receptor beta chains derived from one specimen sequenced in a study of shared clonotypes between healthy human individuals. TCRdb's copy holds only in-frame clones and misses some; the assay was immunoSEQ multiplex PCR. The data hold over a million clones, with more than 65% observed a single time. The sample taken for sequencing was memory CD4+ T cells sorted from blood. Sample subset: CD45RA-negative fraction. The receptors here all came from a man between 18 and 29 years old in good health.

A remark on this clone: Possible read error: a much larger clone is one base away. The same CDR3 is also encoded by other DNA sequences in this sample. V and J are TRBV11-2 and TRBJ1-3; 7 bases fit TRBD1. Germline V gene lookup returns CDR1 SGHAT and CDR2 FQNNGV. The CDR3 consists of 15 residues. J gave up 0 bases and V 3 bases, and 2 bases lay outside the gene matches. CDR3 protein: CASSLGQSSGNTIYF. The CDR3 bases are TGTGCCAGCAGCTTGGGACAGAGCTCTGGAAACACCATATATTTT.

This chain uses TRBV2 with TRBJ2-7; D not resolved. The germline V and J ends were trimmed by 4 bases and 4 bases, with 8 bases remaining between them. The germline CDR1 and CDR2 sequences are SNHLY and FYNNEI. The CDR3 spans 12 residues. The CDR3 DNA reads TGTGCCAGCAGTGCCGACATATACGAGCAGTACTTC. This codes for CASSADIYEQYF. Full variable domain (remainder filled in from reference TRBV2 and TRBJ2-7): EPEVTQTPSHQVTQMGQEVILRCVPISNHLYFYWYRQILGQKVEFLVSFYNNEISEKSEIFDDQFSVERPDGSNFTLKIRSTKLEDSAMYFCASSADIYEQYFGPGTRLTVT.

V gene TRBV19 combines with J gene TRBJ1-1; 7 nucleotides line up with TRBD1. From germline, CDR1 is LNHDA and CDR2 SQIVND (reference sequence). The V gene end was trimmed by 0 bases and the J gene end by 3 bases; junction bases not matched to a gene: 4. The CDR3 covers 15 residues. In DNA, the CDR3 is TGTGCCAGTAGTATAGACCCACAGGGGTACACTGAAGCTTTCTTT. Its translation: CASSIDPQGYTEAFF.

The V call is TRBV30, the J call TRBJ2-3; D gene ambiguous. The CDR3 consists of 12 residues. V lost 5 bases, J lost 5 bases, and 11 bases lay in between. Germline lookup yields CDR1 GTSNPN and CDR2 SVGIG (reference sequence). CDR3 nucleotide sequence: TGTGCCTGGGTTCGATGGGGAGATACGCAGTATTTT. It encodes CAWVRWGDTQYF.

This clone was recorded a few times. The chain uses TRBV30 and TRBJ1-5; possible D gene TRBD1, 5 bases. The V gene lost 2 bases and the J gene lost 2 bases, with 10 bases spanning the gap. CDR1 is GTSNPN and CDR2 is SVGIG in the germline V gene (reference sequence). This CDR3 is built from 14 residues. The CDR3 sequence is CAWSLGGRNQPQHF. In DNA form, the CDR3 reads TGTGCCTGGAGTTTGGGGGGTCGCAATCAGCCCCAGCATTTT.

The rearrangement links TRBV6-4 to TRBJ1-3; 7 positions match TRBD1. CDR1 is MRHNA and CDR2 is SNTAGT in the germline V gene. With 3 bases clipped from V and 6 bases from J, the junction kept 20 bases outside the gene matches. This CDR3 region has 19 residues. The CDR3 nucleotides read TGTGCCAGCAGTGAGTTTCCTGGGTCCATAACAGGGGCCGTAAACACCATATATTTT. Its protein product is CASSEFPGSITGAVNTIYF.

In this sample, this clone turned up once. The chain employs TRBV4-1 and TRBJ2-2; perhaps TRBD2 as D (6 bases). Trimming cost V 4 bases and J 4 bases, with 19 bases left between them. This CDR3 has 17 residues. Germline CDR1 reads MGHRA; CDR2 reads YSYEKL. The CDR3 bases are TGCGCCAGCAGCCCCATAGTCCGTAGCGGTACCACCGGGGAGCTGTTTTTT. This gives the protein CASSPIVRSGTTGELFF.

The rearrangement uses TRBV5-4 and TRBJ2-7, with D possibly TRBD2 on 5 matching bases. The CDR3 runs to 13 residues. The germline gives CDR1 SGHNT, CDR2 YYREEE (reference sequence). V was clipped by 4 bases and J by 0 bases, with 8 bases between them. CDR3 sequence (DNA): TGTGCCAGCAGCGGAGGCCCCTCCTACGAGCAGTACTTC. Its protein is CASSGGPSYEQYF.

This clone appeared a single time. The chain is built from TRBV12-1 and TRBJ1-1; the D call TRBD1 from the table was never checked on the DNA. TRBV12-1 is a pseudogene. The CDR3 is 20 amino acids. The CDR3 nucleotides read TGTGCCAGCAGCTCCGATCACCCCCCAGGGAAGGGCAGGAAGCACACTGAAGCTTTCTTT. This gives the protein CASSSDHPPGKGRKHTEAFF.

The chain employs TRBV7-2 and TRBJ2-5; D is uncertain. The last part of the DNA fits TRBJ2-7 better; the J call may be wrong. This CDR3 is 15 amino acids long. Per the germline V gene, CDR1 is SGHTA and CDR2 is FQGNSA. The CDR3: CASSPRLGVAHEQYF. Here the CDR3 DNA reads TGTGCCAGCAGCCCCCGGTTAGGAGTTGCCCACGAGCAGTACTTC.

The V gene is TRBV2, the J gene TRBJ2-7; 14 positions match TRBD2. CDR1 and CDR2 (germline): SNHLY, FYNNEI. The trim removed 4 bases at V and 3 bases at J, leaving 8 bases unmatched. The CDR3 extends over 17 amino acids. Here the CDR3 reads CASSAESGTSGGYEQYF. The CDR3 coding sequence is TGTGCCAGCAGTGCCGAGTCCGGGACTAGCGGGGGCTACGAGCAGTACTTC.

This clone was seen at least ten times. This chain uses TRBV5-6 with TRBJ1-6; tentative D call: TRBD1 (5 bases). With 5 bases removed from V and 9 bases from J, the gap between germline ends came to 12 bases. Germline CDR1 and CDR2: SGHDT and YYEEEE. The CDR3 extends over 13 amino acids. The CDR3 nucleotides read TGTGCCAGCAGTGGGGCAGGGTTTTCACCCCTCCACTTT. It translates to CASSGAGFSPLHF.

CDR3 loop: CAWGVAGGPSGANVLTF. The CDR3 coding sequence is TGTGCCTGGGGAGTAGCGGGAGGACCCTCTGGGGCCAACGTCCTGACTTTC. This rearrangement joins TRBV30 to TRBJ2-6, with 10 bases aligning to TRBD2. Germline assignment: CDR1 GTSNPN and CDR2 SVGIG (reference sequence). CDR3 size: 17 residues. Trimming removed 5 bases from V and 0 bases from J; junction bases left unmatched: 7.

A word on this clone: Other DNA sequences within the sample encode an identical CDR3. The J gene is TRBJ2-7, the V gene TRBV5-1; 11 bases map to TRBD2. CDR1 is SGHRS, CDR2 YFSETQ, per germline. V shed 0 bases, J shed 3 bases, and the junction held 2 bases outside the gene matches. The CDR3 contains 15 residues. CDR3 protein: CASSLASGGIYEQYF. Written as DNA, the CDR3 is TGCGCCAGCAGCTTGGCTAGCGGGGGGATCTACGAGCAGTACTTC.

This chain connects TRBV11-2 to TRBJ2-5; D is unresolved. Germline V gives CDR1 SGHAT, CDR2 FQNNGV. V shed 5 bases and J shed 5 bases, with 9 bases lying between them. The CDR3 totals 12 residues. The CDR3: CASSVTWETQYF. The CDR3 bases are TGTGCCAGCAGCGTAACCTGGGAGACCCAGTACTTC. The whole variable domain, filled in from reference TRBV11-2 and TRBJ2-5, reads EAGVAQSPRYKIIEKRQSVAFWCNPISGHATLYWYQQILGQGPKLLIQFQNNGVVDDSQLPKDRFSAERLKGVDSTLKIQPAKLEDSAVYLCASSVTWETQYFGPGTRLLVL.

DNA of the CDR3: TGTGCCAGCAGTTACACAACAGGGAGCACAGATACGCAGTATTTT. Its protein is CASSYTTGSTDTQYF. The chain combines TRBV6-5 with TRBJ2-3; TRBD1 is a possible D gene (6 bases). In germline, CDR1 is MNHEY, CDR2 SVGAGI. This CDR3 region has 15 residues. The V gene lost 2 bases and the J gene lost 0 bases, with 9 bases spanning the gap.

V is TRBV18 and J is TRBJ2-7, with 9 bases aligning to TRBD2. V trimming: 1 base; J trimming: 5 bases; junction bases outside the gene matches: 6. Germline-derived CDR1 and CDR2 are KGHSH and LQKENI. The CDR3 sequence is 15 residues long. The CDR3 loop is CASSPRASGIDEQYF. In DNA, the CDR3 is TGTGCCAGCTCACCACGGGCTAGCGGGATCGACGAGCAGTACTTC. The full variable domain, its missing parts supplied by reference TRBV18 and TRBJ2-7, is NAGVMQNPRHLVRRRGQEARLRCSPMKGHSHVYWYRQLPEEGLKFMVYLQKENIIDESGMPKERFSAEFPKEGPSILRIQQVVRGDSAAYFCASSPRASGIDEQYFGPGTRLTVT.